What follows is one T cell receptor beta chain and its context. This CDR3 contains 14 residues. Trimming left V 7 bases short and J 0 bases short, with 11 bases between. Germline V gives CDR1 MNHEY, CDR2 SVGAGI. The authors' processing: Estimation of nucleated cell counts was performed using reference gene primer amplification. Some clones are missing from TCRdb's copy, which holds only in-frame ones; the method was immunoSEQ multiplex PCR. V, J and clone size are taken as reported in that table, and D and trimming were inferred from the DNA itself. The sample includes some 120,000 clones, around 80% of them seen just once. This entry is derived from a study of blood T cell repertoires in COVID-19. Across the whole study: The United States, Italy and Spain provided the acute and convalescent COVID-19 samples.

This clonotype was obtained from a man of 80 years or more with active or convalescent COVID-19. Input material: peripheral blood. The chain combines TRBV6-5 with TRBJ2-3, with D perhaps matching TRBD2 (5 bases). CDR3 nucleotide sequence: TGTGCCAGCACAACCTGGACTAGCACAGATACGCAGTATTTT. This gives the protein CASTTWTSTDTQYF.